Included here is one TCR beta chain sequence, with context. The antigen is not known. Indicated time point: week 35, safety follow-up. A single vaccine dose contained 300 ug of mutant IDH1 20-mer peptide, and topical imiquimod was used with it. These data are taken from a study of a mutant IDH1 vaccine in newly diagnosed glioma. In the study overall: Patients got their first vaccination 4-6 weeks after radiotherapy alone, or with temozolomide cycles. The study held visit V12 at week 35 and visit V13 at week 47.

Repertoires were generated with immunoSEQ multiplex PCR, while TCRdb's copy carries only in-frame clones and drops some. The table shows approximately 31,000 clones, with roughly four fifths occurring only once. Germline V gene lookup returns CDR1 SGHTA and CDR2 FQGNSA. The CDR3 spans 16 residues. After removal of 7 bases from V and 4 bases from J, the junction contained 7 bases not matched to a gene. This TCR derives from a woman between 18 and 29 years old with glioma. The sample here was PBMCs, taken from a glioma patient whose treatment included an IDH1 peptide vaccine. The chain is built from TRBV7-2 and TRBJ2-3, with 14 bases fitting TRBD2. The CDR3 here is CASNPRLAGGPDTQYF. CDR3 nucleotides: TGTGCCAGCAACCCGAGACTAGCGGGAGGGCCAGATACGCAGTATTTT.